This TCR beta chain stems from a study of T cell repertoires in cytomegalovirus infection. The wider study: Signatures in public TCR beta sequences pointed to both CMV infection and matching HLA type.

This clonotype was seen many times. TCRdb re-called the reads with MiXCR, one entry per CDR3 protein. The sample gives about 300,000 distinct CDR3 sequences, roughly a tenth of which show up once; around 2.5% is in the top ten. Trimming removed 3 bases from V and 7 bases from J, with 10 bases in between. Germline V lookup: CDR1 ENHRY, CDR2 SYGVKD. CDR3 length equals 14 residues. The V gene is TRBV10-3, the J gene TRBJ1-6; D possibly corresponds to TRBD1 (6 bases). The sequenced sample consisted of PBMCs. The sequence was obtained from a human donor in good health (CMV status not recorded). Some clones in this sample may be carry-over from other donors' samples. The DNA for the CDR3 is TGTGCCATCAGTGAACAGGGAAGGAATTCACCCCTCCACTTT. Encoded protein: CAISEQGRNSPLHF.